This TCR beta chain was documented in a study of T cells in Graves' hyperthyroidism and ophthalmopathy. Study outcomes and limitations: The model made its ophthalmopathy prediction, and onset followed a median approximately 6 months later. Also found in blood were most expanded thyroid clonotypes above 0.001. Separating ophthalmopathy from stable hyperthyroidism was achieved by a 13 V-J model.

TCR beta CDR3 sequences were amplified from RNA transcripts. Using the HTBI primer set, a first-round RT-PCR was run on the TCR CDR3. TCRdb recomputed calls from the multiplex PCR reads with MiXCR, one row per CDR3 protein. The data hold about 380,000 distinct CDR3 sequences, with approximately 14% observed a single time. As concerns this clonotype: What it binds is unknown.

Uncontrolled infection, other autoimmune disease, pregnancy or lactation excluded patients. V lost 0 bases, J lost 5 bases, and 9 bases lay in between. This CDR3 has 14 amino acids. CDR1 and CDR2 (germline): SGHRS, YFSETQ. The sample consisted of blood. This sequence originates from a woman aged 55-70 years with Graves' hyperthyroidism. The genes are TRBV5-1 and TRBJ1-5; D remains ambiguous. CDR3 protein: CASSLDGQYQPQHF. In DNA form, the CDR3 reads TGCGCCAGCAGCTTGGACGGCCAATATCAGCCCCAGCATTTT.